Listed below are T cell receptor beta chains from one sample, sequenced in a study of blood T cell repertoires in COVID-19. The assay was immunoSEQ multiplex PCR, and TCRdb's table has in-frame clones only and misses some. The sample carries roughly 300,000 clones, about 90% recorded once. The specimen sequenced was PBMCs or T cells enriched from blood (not recorded which). All receptors come from a woman in her 30s who had recovered from COVID-19. Both conserved end residues are part of each CDR3. A D gene is named only where the DNA matches it firmly. Clone size, where shown, is once, few, many, or a class for clones that have expanded.

V	D	size	J	DNA	CDR3
TRBV19	.	.	TRBJ2-5	TGTGCCAGTAGTATCGTCGGTGGGGGGGAGACCCAGTACTTC	CASSIVGGGETQYF
TRBV2	.	.	TRBJ1-1	TGTGCCAGCAGTGGGCAGATCACTGAAGCTTTCTTT	CASSGQITEAFF
TRBV14	TRBD2	.	TRBJ2-1	TGTGCCAGCAGCCAACCCCTGAGGGGCGGGGGGGAGAATGAGCAGTTCTTC	CASSQPLRGGGENEQFF
TRBV5-1	TRBD1	.	TRBJ1-6	TGCGCCAGCAGCTTAGGGACAGAAAATTCACCCCTCCACTTT	CASSLGTENSPLHF
TRBV10-1	.	.	TRBJ2-5	TGCGCCAGCAGTGACGGAGCCCGGGAGACCCAGTACTTC	CASSDGARETQYF
TRBV27	.	once	TRBJ2-7	TGTGCCAGCACCATGACAGACCCAGGCTACGAGCAGTACTTC	CASTMTDPGYEQYF
TRBV5-1	TRBD1	.	TRBJ1-4	TGCGCCAGCCGACAGGGGGCTCATGAAAAACTGTTTTTT	CASRQGAHEKLFF
TRBV13	TRBD1	once	TRBJ1-1	TGTGCCAGCAGCTTGCTGGACAGGCGGCCGAACACTGAAGCTTTCTTT	CASSLLDRRPNTEAFF
TRBV7-9	TRBD2	many	TRBJ2-3	TGTGCCAGCAGCTTCCCGCTAGCGGGGGCCACAGATACGCAGTATTTT	CASSFPLAGATDTQYF
TRBV11-2	TRBD1	.	TRBJ1-2	TGTGCCAGCAGCTGGGACAGGGAAAACTATGGCTACACCTTC	CASSWDRENYGYTF
TRBV4-3	.	once	TRBJ1-3	TGCGCCAGCAGCAAAAGTACAGGGACCTCTGGAAACACCATATATTTT	CASSKSTGTSGNTIYF
TRBV7-2	TRBD2	.	TRBJ2-1	TGTGCCAGCAGCCCCGGACTAGCGGGGGTGTATGAGCAGTTCTTC	CASSPGLAGVYEQFF
TRBV6-5	TRBD2	.	TRBJ2-7	TGTGCCAGCAGCGGACTAGCGGAAGACTACGAGCAGTACTTC	CASSGLAEDYEQYF